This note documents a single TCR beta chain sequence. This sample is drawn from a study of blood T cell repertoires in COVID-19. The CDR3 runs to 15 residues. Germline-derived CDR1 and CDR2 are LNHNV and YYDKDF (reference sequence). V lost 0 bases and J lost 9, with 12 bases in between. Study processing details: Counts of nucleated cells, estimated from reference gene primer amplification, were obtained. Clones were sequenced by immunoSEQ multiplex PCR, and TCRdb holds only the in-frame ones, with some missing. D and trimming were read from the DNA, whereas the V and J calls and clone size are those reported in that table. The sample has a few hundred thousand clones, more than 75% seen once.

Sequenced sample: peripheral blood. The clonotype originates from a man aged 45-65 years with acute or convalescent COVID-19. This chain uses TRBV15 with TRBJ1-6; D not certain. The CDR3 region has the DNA TGTGCCACCAGCAGAGATCCCCAGGTATTTTCACCCCTCCACTTT. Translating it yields CATSRDPQVFSPLHF.